The 17 T cell receptor beta chains in this list originate from one sample, sequenced in a study of cytomegalovirus exposure and HLA in healthy donors. The PCR employed 60 Vbeta primers together with 13 Jbeta primers. Clones were sequenced by immunoSEQ multiplex PCR, and TCRdb holds only the in-frame ones, with some missing. The sample includes some 89,000 clones, about three quarters of them seen just once. Sequencing was done on a sample of PBMCs. These receptors were collected from a man in his 60s in good health and CMV-seronegative.

This chain joins TRBV6-4 and TRBJ2-3; D perhaps matches TRBD1 (6 bases). The ends were cut back, 0 bases at V and 7 bases at J, with 11 bases in the middle. The CDR3 is 14 amino acids. The germline gives CDR1 MRHNA, CDR2 SNTAGT. In nucleotides, the CDR3 is TGTGCCAGCAGTGACTCCGGGACACATAATACGCAGTATTTT. Translation gives CASSDSGTHNTQYF.

The chain couples TRBV30 to TRBJ2-5; D gene uncertain. CDR3 length: 12 residues. Germline CDR1 reads GTSNPN; CDR2 reads SVGIG (reference sequence). The ends were cut back, 1 base at V and 1 base at J, with 4 bases in the middle. This chain's CDR3 is CAWSDTQETQYF. CDR3 coding DNA: TGTGCCTGGAGTGACACCCAAGAGACCCAGTACTTC.

V gene TRBV21-1 combines with J gene TRBJ1-1; TRBD1 reflects the table's D call only, with no check against the DNA. TRBV21-1 is noted as a pseudogene. The CDR3 sequence is 18 residues long. The CDR3 nucleotides read TGTGCCAGCAGCCTCCCTGTCCAGGCCGAAGCCCTGAACACTGAAGCTTTCTTT. Translation: CASSLPVQAEALNTEAFF.

This clone turned up a few times. This rearrangement joins TRBV6-5 to TRBJ1-1, with TRBD1 matching 7 bases. CDR3 size: 12 residues. V gave up 5 bases and J gave up 5 bases; unmatched junction bases: 2. Germline V gene data show CDR1 as MNHEY and CDR2 as SVGAGI. The CDR3 loop is CASSEQGTEAFF. The CDR3 DNA follows: TGTGCCAGCAGTGAACAGGGGACTGAAGCTTTCTTT.

The gene calls are TRBV4-2 and TRBJ2-7; TRBD2 matches 14 bases. The ends lost 4 bases at V and 5 bases at J; junction bases unmatched: 7. The CDR3 consists of 16 residues. Looked up from germline, CDR1 is LGHNA and CDR2 is YNFKEQ. This CDR3 is CASSPKTSGRADEQYF. The CDR3, as DNA: TGTGCCAGCAGCCCAAAGACTAGCGGGAGGGCCGACGAGCAGTACTTC.

The rearrangement links TRBV14 to TRBJ1-6; unclear D gene. The length of the CDR3 is 14 residues. Germline V gene lookup returns CDR1 SGHDN and CDR2 FVKESK. Trimming cost V 1 base and J 7 bases, with 8 bases left between them. CDR3 bases: TGTGCCAGCAGCCAAGCCCCTAGAAATTCACCCCTCCACTTT. Protein product: CASSQAPRNSPLHF.

The chain recombines TRBV19 with TRBJ1-5, with a weak D call TRBD1 (5 bases). The germline V gene has CDR1 LNHDA and CDR2 SQIVND (reference sequence). The CDR3 totals 14 residues. Trimming cost V 3 bases and J 6 bases, with 12 bases left between them. The CDR3, as DNA: TGTGCCAGTAGTATTCCCCGACAGTCTCAGCCCCAGCATTTT. Amino acids: CASSIPRQSQPQHF. Full variable domain (missing parts from reference TRBV19 and TRBJ1-5): DGGITQSPKYLFRKEGQNVTLSCEQNLNHDAMYWYRQDPGQGLRLIYYSQIVNDFQKGDIAEGYSVSREKKESFPLTVTSAQKNPTAFYLCASSIPRQSQPQHFGDGTRLSIL.

This chain uses TRBV2 with TRBJ2-5; TRBD1 aligns across 7 bases. Trimming at V came to 10 bases and at J to 1 base, leaving 9 bases not matched to a gene. Germline V lookup: CDR1 SNHLY, CDR2 FYNNEI. The length of the CDR3 is 14 residues. As DNA, the CDR3 is TGTGCCACGCTCGGGACAGTGTCCCAAGAGACCCAGTACTTC. Its translation is CATLGTVSQETQYF.

This chain joins TRBV5-6 and TRBJ2-4; D gene ambiguous. V lost 4 bases, J lost 8 bases, and 16 bases lay in between. The CDR3 covers 14 residues. CDR1 is SGHDT and CDR2 is YYEEEE in the germline V gene. The CDR3 here is CASSPRLYGDIQYF. The CDR3 nucleotides are TGTGCCAGCAGCCCAAGACTGTACGGTGACATTCAGTACTTC.

The J gene is TRBJ2-7, the V gene TRBV7-2; TRBD1 agrees at 11 bases. With 5 bases clipped from V and 3 bases from J, the junction kept 9 bases outside the gene matches. Per the germline V gene, CDR1 is SGHTA and CDR2 is FQGNSA. This CDR3 spans 16 amino acids. DNA of the CDR3: TGTGCCAGCAGCCAGCGAAGGACAGGGGGCCACTACGAGCAGTACTTC. Translating gives CASSQRRTGGHYEQYF.

This clone was seen a single time. This chain connects TRBV10-2 to TRBJ2-7; TRBD2 agrees at 9 bases. From germline, CDR1 is WSHSY and CDR2 SAAADI. This CDR3 has 15 residues. Trimming cost V 4 bases and J 0 bases; bases outside gene matches: 4. The CDR3 sequence: CASSGSGGSSYEQYF. CDR3 bases: TGCGCCAGCAGTGGGAGCGGGGGGTCCTCCTACGAGCAGTACTTC.

V is TRBV18 and J is TRBJ1-1; D uncertain. The CDR3 consists of 13 residues. V lost 3 bases to trimming and J lost 0 bases, with 5 bases between them. Germline V gene data show CDR1 as KGHSH and CDR2 as LQKENI. The CDR3 reads CASSPPVNTEAFF. The CDR3, as DNA: TGTGCCAGCTCACCTCCGGTGAACACTGAAGCTTTCTTT.

CDR3 in DNA: TGTGCCAGCAGTTTGACAGACCAAGAGACCCAGTACTTC. Translation: CASSLTDQETQYF. The chain carries TRBV6-1 and TRBJ2-5, with a weak D call TRBD1 (5 bases). Between the trimmed V and J ends, which lost 5 bases and 0 bases, there was a span of 7 bases. The germline gives CDR1 MNHNS, CDR2 SASEGT. CDR3 size: 13 residues.

V and J are TRBV27 and TRBJ1-4; D is possibly TRBD1 (6 bases). The CDR3 runs 14 residues. V lost 8 bases and J 7 bases, leaving 17 bases between the germline ends. Germline loops: CDR1 MNHEY, CDR2 SMNVEV (reference sequence). In DNA, the CDR3 is TGTGCCAGCCGTCAGGGAACAGGGACTGAAAAACTGTTTTTT. It yields the protein CASRQGTGTEKLFF.

This clone was seen just once. As DNA, the CDR3 is TGTGCCAGCAGACAGCGACAGGCGAACTACGAGCAGTACTTC. Its protein product is CASRQRQANYEQYF. V gene TRBV2 combines with J gene TRBJ2-7; TRBD1 is a possible D gene (6 bases). Per germline, CDR1 SNHLY and CDR2 FYNNEI. V shed 6 bases and J shed 3 bases, with 15 bases lying between them. This CDR3 comprises 14 residues.

The chain is built from TRBV28 and TRBJ2-7; TRBD1 agrees at 9 bases. CDR1 is MDHEN, CDR2 SYDVKM, per germline. The CDR3 is made up of 13 amino acids. The V and J ends lost 4 bases and 7 bases, in that order; junction bases with no gene match: 5. The CDR3 loop is CASSWGQGEEQYF. In DNA, the CDR3 is TGTGCCAGCAGTTGGGGACAGGGCGAAGAGCAGTACTTC.

The genes are TRBV7-6 and TRBJ2-5, with 9 bases lining up with TRBD2. The V segment lost 2 bases and the J segment 10 bases; nucleotides outside the gene matches: 23. The CDR3 length is 19 residues. CDR1 and CDR2 (germline): SGHVS, FNYEAQ. CDR3 sequence (DNA): TGTGCCAGCAGCTTAACTTATCTTGTGAGACTAGCGGAACAAGAGGGCCAGTACTTC. This codes for CASSLTYLVRLAEQEGQYF.